This T cell receptor (beta chain) was sequenced for a study of T cell responses to AZD1222 COVID-19 vaccine. TCRdb's copy holds only in-frame clones and misses some; the assay was immunoSEQ multiplex PCR. The repertoire holds some 150,000 clones, with 90% as singletons. The trim removed 5 bases at V and 5 bases at J, leaving 11 bases unmatched. CDR3 length equals 17 residues. The germline V gene encodes CDR1 LNHDA and CDR2 SQIVND (reference sequence). The sample here was peripheral blood, taken on day 0 of AZD1222 vaccination. The clonotype originates from an adult in good health. The V call is TRBV19, the J call TRBJ2-5; 13 nucleotides line up with TRBD2. CDR3 nucleotide sequence: TGTGCCAGTAGTTCACCGGGACTAGCGGGGCCTGGTGAGACCCAGTACTTC. The encoded protein is CASSSPGLAGPGETQYF.